Listed here is a single T cell receptor (beta chain). Clones were read by immunoSEQ multiplex PCR, and TCRdb kept only the in-frame ones, dropping some. The sample lists around 120,000 clones, about 90% occurring once. CDR1 and CDR2 (germline): SGHKS, YYEKEE (reference sequence). Trimming cost V 4 bases and J 0 bases; bases outside gene matches: 12. This CDR3 has 19 residues. This record belongs to a study of PD-1 blockade in mismatch repair-deficient tumors. A few pembrolizumab responders had their TCRs sequenced. Specimen: peripheral blood, collected about 17 months after starting pembrolizumab. This TCR derives from an adult with mismatch repair-deficient cancer. The V call is TRBV5-5, the J call TRBJ2-5; 13 nucleotides agree with TRBD2. The CDR3 spells CASSLPPGLAGKYQETQYF. The DNA of the CDR3 is TGTGCCAGCAGCCTACCCCCGGGACTAGCGGGAAAGTACCAAGAGACCCAGTACTTC.